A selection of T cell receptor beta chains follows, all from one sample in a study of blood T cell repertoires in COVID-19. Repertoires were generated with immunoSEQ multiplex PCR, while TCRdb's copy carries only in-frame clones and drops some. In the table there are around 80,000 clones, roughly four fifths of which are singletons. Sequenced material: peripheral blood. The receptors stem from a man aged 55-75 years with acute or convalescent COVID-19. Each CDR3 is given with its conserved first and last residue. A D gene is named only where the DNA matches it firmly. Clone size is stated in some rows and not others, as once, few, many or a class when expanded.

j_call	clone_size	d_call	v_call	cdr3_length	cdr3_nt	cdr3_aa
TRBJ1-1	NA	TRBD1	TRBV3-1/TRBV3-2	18	TGTGCCAGCAGCCAAGATACTGGGACAGGGAGCATGAACACTGAAGCTTTCTTT	CASSQDTGTGSMNTEAFF
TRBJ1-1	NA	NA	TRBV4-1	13	TGCGCCAGCAGCCGCACAGGCGCCCCCGAAGCTTTCTTT	CASSRTGAPEAFF
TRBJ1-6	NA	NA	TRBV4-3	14	TGCGCCAGCAGCCAAGACGGGGAGAGTTCACCCCTCCACTTT	CASSQDGESSPLHF
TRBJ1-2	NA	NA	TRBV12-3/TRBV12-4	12	TGTGCCAGCAGTTTAGGGCTCAATGGCTACACCTTC	CASSLGLNGYTF
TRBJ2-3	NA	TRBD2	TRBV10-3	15	TGTGCCGCTCGGCCCACGGGAGGATTCACAGATACGCAGTATTTT	CAARPTGGFTDTQYF
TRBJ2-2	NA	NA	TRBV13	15	TGTGCCAGCAGCTTAGGCAGGTCCAACACCGGGGAGCTGTTTTTT	CASSLGRSNTGELFF
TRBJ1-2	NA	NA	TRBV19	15	TGTGCCAGTAGTCCCCTGGGGGGTGTAGACTATGGCTACACCTTC	CASSPLGGVDYGYTF
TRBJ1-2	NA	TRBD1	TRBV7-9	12	TGTGCCAGCGGTAGGGGACAGAACTTCTACACCTTC	CASGRGQNFYTF
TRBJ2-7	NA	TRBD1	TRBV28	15	TGTGCCAGGCCTCACTACAGGGGCCGTACCTACGAGCAGTACTTC	CARPHYRGRTYEQYF
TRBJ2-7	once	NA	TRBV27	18	TGTGCCAGCAGTTTATTTCCCCCTACAGGTTGGGATTCCTACGAGCAGTACTTC	CASSLFPPTGWDSYEQYF
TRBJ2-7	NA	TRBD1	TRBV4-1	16	TGCGCCAGCAGCCAAGGAGGACAGGGAATCAGGTACGAGCAGTACTTC	CASSQGGQGIRYEQYF
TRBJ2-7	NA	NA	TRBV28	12	TGTGCCAGCAGAGGGACAATCTACGAGCAGTACTTC	CASRGTIYEQYF
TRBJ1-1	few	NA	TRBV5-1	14	TGCGCCAGCGGGACGGGACACCCGAGCACTGAAGCTTTCTTT	CASGTGHPSTEAFF
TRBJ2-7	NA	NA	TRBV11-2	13	TGTGCCAGCAGCCGATACGACAACTACGAGCAGTACTTC	CASSRYDNYEQYF
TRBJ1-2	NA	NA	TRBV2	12	TGTGCCAGCAACAGGCAGGGCTACGGCTACACCTTC	CASNRQGYGYTF
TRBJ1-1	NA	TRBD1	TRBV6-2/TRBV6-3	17	TGTGCCAGCAGTTTTAACAGGGGGCAAAACATGAACACTGAAGCTTTCTTT	CASSFNRGQNMNTEAFF
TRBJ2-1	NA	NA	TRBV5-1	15	TGCGCCAGCGCCCTTCCTCGTCCCGGCTACAATGAGCAGTTCTTC	CASALPRPGYNEQFF
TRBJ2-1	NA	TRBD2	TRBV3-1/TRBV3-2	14	TGTGCCAGCAGCCTGGCTAGCGGGAGTAATGAGCAGTTCTTC	CASSLASGSNEQFF
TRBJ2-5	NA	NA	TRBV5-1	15	TGCGCCAGCAGCTCGGACCAGGGGACCCAAGAGACCCAGTACTTC	CASSSDQGTQETQYF
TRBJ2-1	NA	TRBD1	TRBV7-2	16	TGTGCCAGCAGCTTACAATCACAGGGGGTCCACAATGAGCAGTTCTTC	CASSLQSQGVHNEQFF
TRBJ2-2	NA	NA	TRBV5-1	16	TGCGCCAGCAGCTTGGCCACAGGATCGAACACCGGGGAGCTGTTTTTT	CASSLATGSNTGELFF
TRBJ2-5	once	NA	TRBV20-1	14	TGCAGTGCTAGTAGTGCGTCCGCCGAAGAGACCCAGTACTTC	CSASSASAEETQYF
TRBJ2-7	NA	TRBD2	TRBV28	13	TGTGCCAGCCGCCCCGGACTAGCCTACGAGCAGTACTTC	CASRPGLAYEQYF
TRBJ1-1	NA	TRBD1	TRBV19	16	TGTGCCAGTAGCCCGACAGGGGGCTTTCGAGGCACTGAAGCTTTCTTT	CASSPTGGFRGTEAFF
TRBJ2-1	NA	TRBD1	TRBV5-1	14	TGCGCCAGCAGCGATCGACAGGGGCTGAATGAGCAGTTCTTC	CASSDRQGLNEQFF
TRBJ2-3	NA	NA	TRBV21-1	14	TGTGCCAGCAGCAAGGGCAGGGGAGCAGATACGCAGTATTTT	CASSKGRGADTQYF
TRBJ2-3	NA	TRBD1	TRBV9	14	TGTGCCAGCAGCGAGGGACAGACCACAGATACGCAGTATTTT	CASSEGQTTDTQYF
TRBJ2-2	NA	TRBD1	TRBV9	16	TGTGCCAGCAGCCCGTGGACAGGGGGTAACACCGGGGAGCTGTTTTTT	CASSPWTGGNTGELFF
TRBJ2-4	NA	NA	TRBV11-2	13	TGTGCCAGCAGCTTAGGGACTTTTAGCATTCAGTACTTC	CASSLGTFSIQYF
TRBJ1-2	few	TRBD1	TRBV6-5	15	TGTGCCAGCAGTTATCACAGGGGAGGTAACTATGGCTACACCTTC	CASSYHRGGNYGYTF
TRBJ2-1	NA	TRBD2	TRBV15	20	TGTGCCACCAGCAGCGGTAGCGGGAGTTACGACTTTGACTCCTACAATGAGCAGTTCTTC	CATSSGSGSYDFDSYNEQFF
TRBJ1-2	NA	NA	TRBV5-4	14	TGTGCCAGCAGCGGTTTCGGGGGGGCGAGCGGCTACACCTTC	CASSGFGGASGYTF
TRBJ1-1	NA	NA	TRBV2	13	TGTGCCAGCAGTGAGGAGGGTATTACTGAAGCTTTCTTT	CASSEEGITEAFF
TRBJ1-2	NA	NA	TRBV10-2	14	TGCGCCAGCAGTACGAACATGCCCCCCTATGGCTACACCTTC	CASSTNMPPYGYTF
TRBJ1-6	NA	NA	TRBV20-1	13	TGCAGTGCTAGTCCAGGGCGAAATTCACCCCTCCACTTT	CSASPGRNSPLHF
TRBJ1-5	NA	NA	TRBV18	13	TGTGCCAGCTCACCAACGCGAAATCAGCCCCAGCATTTT	CASSPTRNQPQHF
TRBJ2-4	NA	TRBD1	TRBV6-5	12	TGTGCCACTGCGACAGGGGAACACATTCAGTACTTC	CATATGEHIQYF
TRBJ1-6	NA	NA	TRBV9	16	TGTGCCAGCAGCGTCGATCCAGGGGTGAGCAATTCACCCCTCCACTTT	CASSVDPGVSNSPLHF
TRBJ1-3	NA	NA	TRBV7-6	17	TGTGCCAGCAGTCCCGGAGTACGGGACATCTACGGAAACACCATATATTTT	CASSPGVRDIYGNTIYF
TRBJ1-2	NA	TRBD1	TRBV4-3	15	TGCGCCAGCAGCCAGCAAAGACAGGGCAACTATGGCTACACCTTC	CASSQQRQGNYGYTF
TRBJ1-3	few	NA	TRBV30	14	TGTGCCTGGAATAGCGATCCCTCTGGAAACACCATATATTTT	CAWNSDPSGNTIYF
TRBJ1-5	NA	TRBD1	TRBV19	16	TGTGCCAGTAGTGGAAGACAGGGGGCAGGCAATCAGCCCCAGCATTTT	CASSGRQGAGNQPQHF
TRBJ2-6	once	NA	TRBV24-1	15	TGTGCCACCAGTGGGGGGGAGGCTGGGGCCAACGTCCTGACTTTC	CATSGGEAGANVLTF
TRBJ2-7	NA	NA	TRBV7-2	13	TGTGCCAGCAGCTTTACATCGTCCTACGAGCAGTACTTC	CASSFTSSYEQYF
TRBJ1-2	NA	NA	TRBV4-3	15	TGCGCCAGCAGCCAAGATATGCAGGGGTTGTATGGCTACACCTTC	CASSQDMQGLYGYTF
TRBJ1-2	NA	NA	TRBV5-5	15	TGTGCCAGCAGCTTGTTGAACACAGCTAACTATGGCTACACCTTC	CASSLLNTANYGYTF
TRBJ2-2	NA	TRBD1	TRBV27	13	TGTGCCAGCAGTCGACAGGGCGGCGGGGAGCTGTTTTTT	CASSRQGGGELFF
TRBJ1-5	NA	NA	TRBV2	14	TGTGCCAGCAGTGAAACCCTAGGAAATCAGCCCCAGCATTTT	CASSETLGNQPQHF
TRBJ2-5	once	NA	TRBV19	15	TGTGCCAGTAGTATCGTGGCCGGGGGGCGGGAGACCCAGTACTTC	CASSIVAGGRETQYF
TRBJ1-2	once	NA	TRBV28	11	TGTGCCAGCAGTCCGGGAGGTGGCTACACCTTC	CASSPGGGYTF
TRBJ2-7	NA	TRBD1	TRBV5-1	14	TGCGCCAGCAGCTTGGAGGGACAGGGTTACGAGCAGTACTTC	CASSLEGQGYEQYF
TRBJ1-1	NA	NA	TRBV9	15	TGTGCCAGCAGCGTAGAACTGGGCAGGGACACTGAAGCTTTCTTT	CASSVELGRDTEAFF
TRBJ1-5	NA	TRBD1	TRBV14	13	TGTGCCAGCAACACAGGGGGCGGTCAGCCCCAGCATTTT	CASNTGGGQPQHF